Detailed here is one T cell receptor (beta chain). The antigen remains undetermined. Trimming took off 3 bases at V and 0 bases at J, with 12 bases between the two ends. Germline V gene data show CDR1 as LNHDA and CDR2 as SQIVND (reference sequence). The CDR3 spans 16 residues. These data belong to a study of blood T cell dynamics during melanoma immunotherapy. Whole-study findings and limits: Clones driving repertoire changes may be melanoma-specific or general immune activation. PBMC repertoires of eventual disease-control patients split at W3 into clonality or diversity gains.

Only in-frame clones appear in the TCRdb table, and some are missing; sequencing was by immunoSEQ multiplex PCR. The sample lists several thousand clones, approximately 85% occurring once. Time point here: week 3, after first cycle of checkpoint inhibitor. The TCR was taken from a human donor with melanoma. This chain connects TRBV19 to TRBJ1-3, with D hard to call. The sample consisted of blood, taken from a patient treated with checkpoint blockade. CDR3 in amino acids: CASSIARGSSGNTIYF. CDR3 nucleotide sequence: TGTGCCAGTAGTATCGCGCGGGGAAGCTCTGGAAACACCATATATTTT.